This T cell receptor (beta chain) appears in the sequencing data of a study of shared clonotypes between healthy human individuals. For the study at large: Those who served as donors were two women and three men between the ages of 18 and 49.

Each sample came from a Caucasian adult donor living in Nashville, Tennessee. CDR1 and CDR2 (germline): MDHEN, SYDVKM. The germline V and J ends were trimmed by 2 bases and 7 bases, with 21 bases remaining between them. The CDR3 consists of 16 residues. Sorted subsets were amplified in replicate PCRs using around 0.2 ug DNA, around 30,000 T cell genomes. Per the authors' pipeline: For the immunoSEQ data, sequences were junction-only without quality scores, so filtering differed. Method: immunoSEQ multiplex PCR; TCRdb's copy keeps in-frame clones and lacks some. For V, J and clone size, that table is used; D and trimming come from the DNA. The sample has under 1,900,000 clones, around 98.5% seen once.

The clonotype originates from a man aged 30 to 39 in good health. The sequenced material came from naive CD4+ T cells sorted from blood. Subset noted: CD45RA+ positively selected. This rearrangement joins TRBV28 to TRBJ2-7, with TRBD2 as a possible D gene (6 bases). The CDR3 here is CASSLTGTYNALEQYF. For the CDR3, the DNA is TGTGCCAGCAGTTTAACGGGGACTTATAATGCCTTAGAGCAGTACTTC.